Below, 19 T cell receptor beta chains from the same sample are listed, as sequenced in a study of blood T cell repertoires in COVID-19. Repertoires were generated with immunoSEQ multiplex PCR, while TCRdb's copy carries only in-frame clones and drops some. Among about 60,000 clones, about 88% were seen once, and the ten largest hold approximately 14%. Sequenced sample: peripheral blood. These receptors all come from a woman in her sixties with active COVID-19.

V is TRBV6-5 and J is TRBJ1-2; TRBD1 aligns across 8 bases. V was pared by 4 bases and J by 0 bases, with 4 bases of the junction left unmatched. This CDR3 region has 15 residues. CDR1 and CDR2 from the germline V gene are MNHEY and SVGAGI. The CDR3 DNA reads as TGTGCCAGCAGTTCCGCAGGGGGCCCTAACTATGGCTACACCTTC. Residues: CASSSAGGPNYGYTF.

This chain links TRBV27 with TRBJ2-2; 7 nucleotides agree with TRBD2. This CDR3 region has 15 residues. V trimming: 8 bases; J trimming: 4 bases; junction bases outside the gene matches: 10. CDR1 and CDR2 (germline): MNHEY, SMNVEV (reference sequence). The CDR3 nucleotides are TGTGCCAGCGGCCCCGTCGGGGGGATCACCGGGGAGCTGTTTTTT. The encoded protein is CASGPVGGITGELFF.

The rearrangement uses TRBV5-6 and TRBJ1-4; D is ambiguous. The CDR3 covers 13 residues. With 0 bases removed from V and 8 bases from J, the gap between germline ends came to 8 bases. Per the germline V gene, CDR1 is SGHDT and CDR2 is YYEEEE. The CDR3 loop reads CASSLVRVEKLFF. Here the CDR3 DNA reads TGTGCCAGCAGCTTGGTGCGGGTGGAAAAACTGTTTTTT.

The V gene is TRBV5-3, the J gene TRBJ1-5; 9 bases fit TRBD1. TRBV5-3 is classed as an ORF, of uncertain function. Unmatched junction bases numbered 9, after V lost 0 bases and J lost 8 bases. The CDR3 is made up of 16 amino acids. In DNA form, the CDR3 reads TGTGCCAGAAGCTTGGAAGGGACAGGGTTGGGGAAGCCCCAGCATTTT. Protein product: CARSLEGTGLGKPQHF.

The chain employs TRBV29-1 and TRBJ2-2; the match to TRBD1 covers 9 bases. CDR3 length: 13 residues. Germline CDR1 SQVTM, CDR2 ANQGSEA. Trimming cost V 7 bases and J 4 bases; bases outside gene matches: 4. The CDR3 reads CSAGQGTTGELFF. The CDR3 bases are TGCAGCGCTGGACAGGGGACCACCGGGGAGCTGTTTTTT.

The chain joins TRBV4-1 to TRBJ1-6; D may be TRBD1 (5 bases). This CDR3 is built from 16 residues. V was pared by 0 bases and J by 10 bases, with 16 bases between. Germline-derived CDR1 and CDR2 are MGHRA and YSYEKL. CDR3 nucleotide sequence: TGCGCCAGCAGCCAAGATCCTAGGGGTAGGGGCTCACCCCTCCACTTT. Its protein product is CASSQDPRGRGSPLHF.

This clone has just a few counts. The chain has TRBV5-1 and TRBJ2-4; no clear D gene. Germline lookup yields CDR1 SGHRS and CDR2 YFSETQ. The CDR3 runs to 14 residues. V was pared by 4 bases and J by 10 bases, with 18 bases between. The CDR3 DNA reads as TGCGCCAGCAGCCTGTCGGCTAGGTCCGAAATTCAGTACTTC. Its protein is CASSLSARSEIQYF.

The chain is built from TRBV2 and TRBJ2-3; TRBD2 is a possible D gene (5 bases). The V and J ends lost 8 bases and 11 bases respectively, with 14 bases between them. Germline CDR1 is SNHLY and CDR2 is FYNNEI. This CDR3 is built from 11 residues. CDR3 protein: CASREKVGQYF. Here the CDR3 DNA reads TGTGCCAGCCGGGAAAAAGTAGGGCAGTATTTT.

The chain joins TRBV14 to TRBJ2-3, with 8 bases identical to TRBD2. The CDR3 runs to 15 residues. Germline V gene lookup returns CDR1 SGHDN and CDR2 FVKESK. V lost 4 bases and J lost 6; bases outside the gene matches: 9. CDR3 sequence reads: CASSPRQRGFDTQYF. CDR3 DNA: TGTGCCAGCAGCCCCCGACAGCGGGGGTTCGATACGCAGTATTTT.

In DNA, the CDR3 is TGTGCCAGTAGTATTTCGGACAGCTATGGCTACACCTTC. Its translation is CASSISDSYGYTF. The chain uses TRBV19 and TRBJ1-2; tentatively, D is TRBD1 (6 bases). Trimming took off 3 bases at V and 4 bases at J, with 9 bases between the two ends. Germline V gene sequence: CDR1 LNHDA, CDR2 SQIVND (reference sequence). The CDR3 extends over 13 amino acids. Full variable domain (remainder filled in from reference TRBV19 and TRBJ1-2): DGGITQSPKYLFRKEGQNVTLSCEQNLNHDAMYWYRQDPGQGLRLIYYSQIVNDFQKGDIAEGYSVSREKKESFPLTVTSAQKNPTAFYLCASSISDSYGYTFGSGTRLTVV.

This clone has only one observation. The chain has TRBV2 and TRBJ2-3, with D tentatively TRBD2 (5 bases). V lost 7 bases, J lost 5 bases, and 13 bases lay in between. The CDR3 length is 13 residues. Germline-derived CDR1 and CDR2 are SNHLY and FYNNEI. The CDR3 coding sequence is TGTGCCAGCATAAAAGGACTCCGAGATACGCAGTATTTT. It translates to CASIKGLRDTQYF. Drawing the rest from reference TRBV2 and TRBJ2-3, the complete variable domain is EPEVTQTPSHQVTQMGQEVILRCVPISNHLYFYWYRQILGQKVEFLVSFYNNEISEKSEIFDDQFSVERPDGSNFTLKIRSTKLEDSAMYFCASIKGLRDTQYFGPGTRLTVL.

V usage is TRBV27 and J usage is TRBJ2-2, with 9 bases that match TRBD1. V shed 6 bases, J shed 7 bases, and the junction held 18 bases outside the gene matches. From germline, CDR1 is MNHEY and CDR2 SMNVEV (reference sequence). CDR3 length: 18 amino acids. Here the CDR3 DNA reads TGTGCCAGCAGCAAGGGACAGGGACAGGGCCTGGGTATCGGGGAGCTGTTTTTT. Protein: CASSKGQGQGLGIGELFF.

The chain links TRBV5-1 to TRBJ2-7; 7 bases line up with TRBD2. This CDR3 comprises 18 residues. The V and J ends lost 1 base and 0 bases, in that order; junction bases with no gene match: 13. Germline V gene data show CDR1 as SGHRS and CDR2 as YFSETQ. The CDR3 region has the DNA TGCGCCAGCAGCTTGAGTCGGTCGGGGGGTCTAAGCTCCTACGAGCAGTACTTC. As protein: CASSLSRSGGLSSYEQYF.

The chain recombines TRBV6-5 with TRBJ2-1; D might be TRBD2 (5 bases). CDR3 size: 11 residues. Trimming pared 5 bases from V and 10 bases from J, leaving 9 bases between. The germline V gene encodes CDR1 MNHEY and CDR2 SVGAGI. CDR3: CASSRTGEQFF. CDR3 DNA sequence: TGTGCCAGCAGTAGGACGGGAGAGCAGTTCTTC.

The chain carries TRBV10-3 and TRBJ1-5, with D tentatively TRBD1 (5 bases). V lost 5 bases and J lost 6, with 14 bases in between. CDR3 length: 14 residues. The germline gives CDR1 ENHRY, CDR2 SYGVKD. The CDR3 sequence: CAISQGGLGQPQHF. Written as DNA, the CDR3 is TGTGCCATCAGTCAGGGAGGATTGGGTCAGCCCCAGCATTTT.

This chain links TRBV5-1 with TRBJ2-1, with 7 bases fitting TRBD1. CDR3 size: 12 residues. From germline, CDR1 is SGHRS and CDR2 YFSETQ. Trimming at V came to 2 bases and at J to 9 bases, leaving 2 bases not matched to a gene. This chain's CDR3 is CASSLQGTEQFF. CDR3 in DNA: TGCGCCAGCAGCTTACAGGGGACTGAGCAGTTCTTC.

The V gene is TRBV10-1, the J gene TRBJ1-2, with a tentative D call TRBD1 (5 bases). The CDR3 covers 11 residues. Germline loops: CDR1 WNHNN, CDR2 SYGVQD (reference sequence). Deletions cut 6 bases from V and 6 bases from J, with 8 bases between. CDR3 amino acids: CASRQGNGYTF. The CDR3 coding sequence is TGCGCCAGCAGGCAGGGTAATGGCTACACCTTC.

This clone was recorded only once. This rearrangement joins TRBV6-2 or TRBV6-3 to TRBJ2-3; D is possibly TRBD1 (5 bases). Germline V gene lookup returns CDR1 MNHEY and CDR2 SVGEGT. This CDR3 has 14 amino acids. V gave up 5 bases and J gave up 1 base, with 10 bases separating them. CDR3 nucleotides: TGTGCCAGCAGTCTTCAGGGTGGCACAGATACGCAGTATTTT. It translates to CASSLQGGTDTQYF.

The genes are TRBV27 and TRBJ2-2, with TRBD1 identical over 7 bases. Germline V gene sequence: CDR1 MNHEY, CDR2 SMNVEV (reference sequence). V shed 3 bases, J shed 1 base, and the junction held 5 bases outside the gene matches. The CDR3 totals 16 residues. The chain's CDR3 is CASSLLAGGNTGELFF. In DNA, the CDR3 is TGTGCCAGCAGTTTGTTGGCAGGGGGGAACACCGGGGAGCTGTTTTTT.